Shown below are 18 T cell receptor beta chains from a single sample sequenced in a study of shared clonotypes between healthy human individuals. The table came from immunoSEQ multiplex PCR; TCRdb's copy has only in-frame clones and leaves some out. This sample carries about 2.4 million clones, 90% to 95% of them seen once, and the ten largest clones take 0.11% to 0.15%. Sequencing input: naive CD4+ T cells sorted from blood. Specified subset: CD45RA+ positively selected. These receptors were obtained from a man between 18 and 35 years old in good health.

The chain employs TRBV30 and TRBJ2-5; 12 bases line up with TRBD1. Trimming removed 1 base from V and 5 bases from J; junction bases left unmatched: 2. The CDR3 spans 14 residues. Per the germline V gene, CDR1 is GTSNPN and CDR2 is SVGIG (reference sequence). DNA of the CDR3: TGTGCCTGGAGTGCGGGACAGGGGGCTGAGACCCAGTACTTC. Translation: CAWSAGQGAETQYF.

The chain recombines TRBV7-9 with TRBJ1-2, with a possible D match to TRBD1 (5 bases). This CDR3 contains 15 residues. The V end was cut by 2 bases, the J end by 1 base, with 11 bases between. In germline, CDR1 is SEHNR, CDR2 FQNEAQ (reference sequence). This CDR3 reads CASSLNEQGNYGYTF. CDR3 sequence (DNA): TGTGCCAGCAGCTTAAACGAGCAGGGTAACTATGGCTACACCTTC.

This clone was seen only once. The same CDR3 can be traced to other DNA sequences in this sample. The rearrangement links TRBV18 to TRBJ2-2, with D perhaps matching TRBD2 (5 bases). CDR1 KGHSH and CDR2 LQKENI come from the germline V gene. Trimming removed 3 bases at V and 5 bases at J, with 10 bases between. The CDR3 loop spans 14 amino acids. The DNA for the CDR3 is TGTGCCAGCTCACCTGGACTCGGAACCGGGGAGCTGTTTTTT. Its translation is CASSPGLGTGELFF.

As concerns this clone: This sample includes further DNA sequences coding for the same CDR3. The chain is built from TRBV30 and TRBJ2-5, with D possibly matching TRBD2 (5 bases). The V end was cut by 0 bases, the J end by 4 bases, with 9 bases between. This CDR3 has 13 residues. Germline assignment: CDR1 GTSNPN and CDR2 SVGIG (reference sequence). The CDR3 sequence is CAWSVRAGETQYF. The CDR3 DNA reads TGTGCCTGGAGTGTAAGGGCGGGAGAGACCCAGTACTTC.

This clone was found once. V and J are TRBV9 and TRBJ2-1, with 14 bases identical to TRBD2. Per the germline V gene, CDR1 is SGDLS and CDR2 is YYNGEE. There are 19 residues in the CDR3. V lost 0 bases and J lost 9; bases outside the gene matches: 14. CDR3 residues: CASSVGLVTSGGEGSEQFF. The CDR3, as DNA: TGTGCCAGCAGCGTAGGTCTTGTGACTAGCGGGGGGGAAGGATCTGAGCAGTTCTTC.

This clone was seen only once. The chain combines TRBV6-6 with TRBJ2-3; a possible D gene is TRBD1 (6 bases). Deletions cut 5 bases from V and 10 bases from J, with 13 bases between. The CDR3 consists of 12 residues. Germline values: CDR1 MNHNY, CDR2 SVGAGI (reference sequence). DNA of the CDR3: TGTGCCAGCAGTCACCCGGACAGAGCGCAGTATTTT. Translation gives CASSHPDRAQYF.

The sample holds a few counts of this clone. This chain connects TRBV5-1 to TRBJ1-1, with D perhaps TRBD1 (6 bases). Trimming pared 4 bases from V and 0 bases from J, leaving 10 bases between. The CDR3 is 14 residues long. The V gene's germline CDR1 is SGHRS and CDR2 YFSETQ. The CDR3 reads CASSADSMNTEAFF. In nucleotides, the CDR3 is TGCGCCAGCAGCGCGGACAGCATGAACACTGAAGCTTTCTTT.

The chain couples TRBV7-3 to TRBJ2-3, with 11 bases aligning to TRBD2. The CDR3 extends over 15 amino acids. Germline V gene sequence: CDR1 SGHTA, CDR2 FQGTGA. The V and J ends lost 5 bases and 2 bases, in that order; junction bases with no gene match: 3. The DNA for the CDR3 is TGTGCCAGCAGCATAGCGGGGGGGCTCACAGATACGCAGTATTTT. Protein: CASSIAGGLTDTQYF.

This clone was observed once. This CDR3 reads CASSLRTDYNEQFF. CDR3 coding DNA: TGCGCCAGCAGCTTGCGGACAGATTACAATGAGCAGTTCTTC. The chain recombines TRBV5-1 with TRBJ2-1, with D possibly TRBD1 on 6 matching bases. Trimming removed 1 base from V and 4 bases from J, with 9 bases in between. Germline CDR1 SGHRS, CDR2 YFSETQ. The CDR3 is made up of 14 amino acids.

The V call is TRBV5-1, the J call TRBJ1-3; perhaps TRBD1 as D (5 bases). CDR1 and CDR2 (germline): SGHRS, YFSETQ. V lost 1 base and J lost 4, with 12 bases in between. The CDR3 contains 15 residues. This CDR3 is CASSLPQGTGNTIYF. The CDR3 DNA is TGCGCCAGCAGCTTGCCCCAGGGTACCGGAAACACCATATATTTT.

CDR3 in amino acids: CASQLQGLVTDTQYF. The CDR3 nucleotides read TGTGCCAGCCAACTACAGGGGTTGGTCACAGATACGCAGTATTTT. The chain has TRBV2 and TRBJ2-3; 7 nucleotides line up with TRBD1. The junction had 10 bases not matched to a gene; V was cut back by 8 bases and J by 2 bases. Germline lookup yields CDR1 SNHLY and CDR2 FYNNEI. The CDR3 has 15 residues.

Here the CDR3 reads CASSLAPGVGTEAFF. The CDR3 nucleotides are TGTGCCAGCAGCTTAGCGCCGGGGGTGGGCACTGAAGCTTTCTTT. V and J are TRBV7-8 and TRBJ1-1, with D tentatively TRBD1 (5 bases). The CDR3 runs 15 residues. Germline-derived CDR1 and CDR2 are SGHVS and FQNEAQ. V was trimmed by 0 bases and J by 4 bases, leaving 12 bases between them. Looking up the rest from reference TRBV7-8 and TRBJ1-1 gives the full variable domain: GAGVSQSPRYKVAKRGQDVALRCDPISGHVSLFWYQQALGQGPEFLTYFQNEAQLDKSGLPSDRFFAERPEGSVSTLKIQRTQQEDSAVYLCASSLAPGVGTEAFFGQGTRLTVV.

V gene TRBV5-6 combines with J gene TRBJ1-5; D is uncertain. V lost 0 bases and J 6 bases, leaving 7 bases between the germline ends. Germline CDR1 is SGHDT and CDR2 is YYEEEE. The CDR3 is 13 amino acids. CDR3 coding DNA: TGTGCCAGCAGCTTGGGTCTGGGTCAGCCCCAGCATTTT. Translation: CASSLGLGQPQHF.

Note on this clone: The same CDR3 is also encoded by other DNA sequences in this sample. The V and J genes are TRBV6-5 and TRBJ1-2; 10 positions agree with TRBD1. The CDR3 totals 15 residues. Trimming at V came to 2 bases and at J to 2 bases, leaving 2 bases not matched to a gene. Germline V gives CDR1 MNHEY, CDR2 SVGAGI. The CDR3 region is CASSYRDRGNYGYTF. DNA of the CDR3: TGTGCCAGCAGTTACCGGGACAGGGGAAACTATGGCTACACCTTC.

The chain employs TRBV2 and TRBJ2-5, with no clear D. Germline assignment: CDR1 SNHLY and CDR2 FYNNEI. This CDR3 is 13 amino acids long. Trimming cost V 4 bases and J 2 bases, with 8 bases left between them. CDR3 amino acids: CASSGSLQETQYF. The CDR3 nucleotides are TGTGCCAGCAGTGGAAGTTTACAAGAGACCCAGTACTTC.

CDR3 sequence: CASSELGQNYGYTF. In DNA form, the CDR3 reads TGTGCCAGCAGTGAGCTGGGGCAGAACTATGGCTACACCTTC. This chain connects TRBV2 to TRBJ1-2, with D perhaps TRBD1 (5 bases). Germline V lookup: CDR1 SNHLY, CDR2 FYNNEI. V shed 3 bases and J shed 2 bases, with 10 bases lying between them. The CDR3 length is 14 residues.

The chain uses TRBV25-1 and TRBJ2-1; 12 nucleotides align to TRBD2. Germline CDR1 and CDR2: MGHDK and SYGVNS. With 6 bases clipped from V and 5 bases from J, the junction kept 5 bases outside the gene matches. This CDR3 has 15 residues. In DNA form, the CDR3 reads TGTGCCAGCAGACTAGCGGGAGGCCTTGACAATGAGCAGTTCTTC. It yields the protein CASRLAGGLDNEQFF. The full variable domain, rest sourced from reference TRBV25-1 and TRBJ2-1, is EADIYQTPRYLVIGTGKKITLECSQTMGHDKMYWYQQDPGMELHLIHYSYGVNSTEKGDLSSESTVSRIRTEHFPLTLESARPSHTSQYLCASRLAGGLDNEQFFGPGTRLTVL.

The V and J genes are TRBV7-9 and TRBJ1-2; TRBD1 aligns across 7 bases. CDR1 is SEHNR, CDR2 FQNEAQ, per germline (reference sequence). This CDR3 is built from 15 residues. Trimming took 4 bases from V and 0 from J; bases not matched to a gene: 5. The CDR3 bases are TGTGCCAGCAGCTCGGACAGGCTCCCTAACTATGGCTACACCTTC. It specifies CASSSDRLPNYGYTF.